Listed below are T cell receptor beta chains from one sample, sequenced in a study of PD-L1 blockade in urothelial cancer. Clones were sequenced by immunoSEQ multiplex PCR, and TCRdb holds only the in-frame ones, with some missing. The repertoire includes 35,000 to 45,000 clones, approximately 85% of them detected once, and roughly 2.5% sits in the top ten. The specimen comprised PBMCs, sampled around atezolizumab (anti-PD-L1) treatment. These TCRs come from a man in his 70s with urothelial cancer. Each CDR3 is given with its conserved first and last residue. A D gene is named only where the DNA matches it firmly. Not every row has a clone size; where given, it reads once, few, many or a size class.

CDR3nt: TGCGCCAGCAGCTTGGATCCTCGAGGGGGCGGCGCGGGAGGGCCTGAGAATACGCAGTATTTT
CDR3aa: CASSLDPRGGGAGGPENTQYF
d_gene: TRBD2
j_gene: TRBJ2-3
v_gene: TRBV5-1
abundance: -

CDR3nt: TGCGCCAGCAGTTTTTCACTTCCGGGACAGCCGAAAGAGACCCAGTACTTC
CDR3aa: CASSFSLPGQPKETQYF
d_gene: TRBD1
j_gene: TRBJ2-5
v_gene: TRBV10-2
abundance: -

CDR3nt: TGTGCTAGCAGCTTGGAGGGGAGAGGCACAGATACGCAGTATTTT
CDR3aa: CASSLEGRGTDTQYF
d_gene: -
j_gene: TRBJ2-3
v_gene: TRBV7-7
abundance: -

CDR3nt: TGCGCCAGCAGCTTGGCCGAGGATGAGCAGTTCTTC
CDR3aa: CASSLAEDEQFF
d_gene: -
j_gene: TRBJ2-1
v_gene: TRBV5-1
abundance: -

CDR3nt: TGCGCCAGCAGCTTGGACAGGGAAGAAAAACTGTTTTTT
CDR3aa: CASSLDREEKLFF
d_gene: -
j_gene: TRBJ1-4
v_gene: TRBV5-1
abundance: -

CDR3nt: TGCGCCAGCAGCGGTAGCCTGACTAGCTCCCTTGGGGTTCTGCACGAGCAGTACTTC
CDR3aa: CASSGSLTSSLGVLHEQYF
d_gene: TRBD2
j_gene: TRBJ2-7
v_gene: TRBV5-1
abundance: -

CDR3nt: TGCAGCGCCTCACTAGGGAACACAGATACGCAGTATTTT
CDR3aa: CSASLGNTDTQYF
d_gene: -
j_gene: TRBJ2-3
v_gene: TRBV29-1
abundance: -

CDR3nt: TGTGCCAGCAGCTTGGCCGCGCGGAGGGGCTCCTACGAGCAGTACTTC
CDR3aa: CASSLAARRGSYEQYF
d_gene: -
j_gene: TRBJ2-7
v_gene: TRBV5-4
abundance: -

CDR3nt: TGTGCCAGCTCACCGACAGGGGCTGACACTGAAGCTTTCTTT
CDR3aa: CASSPTGADTEAFF
d_gene: TRBD1
j_gene: TRBJ1-1
v_gene: TRBV18
abundance: -

CDR3nt: TGTGCCAGCAGCCAAACTAGTACAGAGACCCAGTACTTC
CDR3aa: CASSQTSTETQYF
d_gene: -
j_gene: TRBJ2-5
v_gene: TRBV6-5
abundance: -

CDR3nt: TGCGCCAGCAGGAGACAGGGAGATGGAAACACCATATATTTT
CDR3aa: CASRRQGDGNTIYF
d_gene: TRBD1
j_gene: TRBJ1-3
v_gene: TRBV10-2
abundance: -

CDR3nt: TGCAGCGTCTCAGCGGGTGGGACGGGTGAGCAGTACTTC
CDR3aa: CSVSAGGTGEQYF
d_gene: -
j_gene: TRBJ2-7
v_gene: TRBV29-1
abundance: -

CDR3nt: TGTGCCAGCAGCTTACGGGGCACTGAAGCTTTCTTT
CDR3aa: CASSLRGTEAFF
d_gene: -
j_gene: TRBJ1-1
v_gene: TRBV7-6
abundance: once

CDR3nt: TGTGCCAGCAGTTCCCCCGACAACCTCTACGAGCAGTACTTC
CDR3aa: CASSSPDNLYEQYF
d_gene: -
j_gene: TRBJ2-7
v_gene: TRBV6-5
abundance: -

CDR3nt: TGTGCCAGCAGCTCTGGCGGACAGGGACAAGAGACCCAGTACTTC
CDR3aa: CASSSGGQGQETQYF
d_gene: TRBD1
j_gene: TRBJ2-5
v_gene: TRBV5-4
abundance: -

CDR3nt: TGTGCCAGCAGAACCACAGGGACCACCGGGGAGCTGTTTTTT
CDR3aa: CASRTTGTTGELFF
d_gene: -
j_gene: TRBJ2-2
v_gene: TRBV6-5
abundance: -

CDR3nt: TGTGCCAGCAGCCCTCACGGGCAACGAGGGACCTACGAGCAGTACTTC
CDR3aa: CASSPHGQRGTYEQYF
d_gene: -
j_gene: TRBJ2-7
v_gene: TRBV28
abundance: -

CDR3nt: TGTGCCAGCCTCCGGGCAGGGGACGAGAACATTCAGTACTTC
CDR3aa: CASLRAGDENIQYF
d_gene: -
j_gene: TRBJ2-4
v_gene: TRBV13
abundance: -

CDR3nt: TGTGCCAGCAGTTATGGGGGCGCGATCGATGGCTACACCTTC
CDR3aa: CASSYGGAIDGYTF
d_gene: -
j_gene: TRBJ1-2
v_gene: TRBV6-6
abundance: once

CDR3nt: TGTGCCAGTAGTATAGGCCGGTCTAACAATGAGCAGTTCTTC
CDR3aa: CASSIGRSNNEQFF
d_gene: -
j_gene: TRBJ2-1
v_gene: TRBV19
abundance: -

CDR3nt: TGTGCCAGCAGTAGGACAGGAAAGGACACTGAAGCTTTCTTT
CDR3aa: CASSRTGKDTEAFF
d_gene: TRBD1
j_gene: TRBJ1-1
v_gene: TRBV6-5
abundance: once

CDR3nt: TGTGCCATCAGCAGAAGCGGGAGTGGTATGAGAGATACGCAGTATTTT
CDR3aa: CAISRSGSGMRDTQYF
d_gene: TRBD2
j_gene: TRBJ2-3
v_gene: TRBV10-3
abundance: -

CDR3nt: TGTGCCAGCAGCCATCACCTCCGGTGGGCCGAAAGGAAGACCCAGTACTTC
CDR3aa: CASSHHLRWAERKTQYF
d_gene: -
j_gene: TRBJ2-5
v_gene: TRBV11-2
abundance: -

CDR3nt: TGTGCCTGGGGGACAGGGCACCACGAGCAGTACTTC
CDR3aa: CAWGTGHHEQYF
d_gene: TRBD1
j_gene: TRBJ2-7
v_gene: TRBV30
abundance: -

CDR3nt: TGTGCCAGCAGCTTCTTGTCCGGGACAGACATTTCCTACGAGCAGTACTTC
CDR3aa: CASSFLSGTDISYEQYF
d_gene: TRBD1
j_gene: TRBJ2-7
v_gene: TRBV7-6
abundance: -

CDR3nt: TGCGCCAGCTCACCGGCGGGTGTCACTGAAGCTTTCTTT
CDR3aa: CASSPAGVTEAFF
d_gene: -
j_gene: TRBJ1-1
v_gene: TRBV5-1
abundance: -

CDR3nt: TGCGCCAGCAGCTTGTCCCCAGGGGGCTCCTACAATGAGCAGTTCTTC
CDR3aa: CASSLSPGGSYNEQFF
d_gene: TRBD1
j_gene: TRBJ2-1
v_gene: TRBV5-1
abundance: -

CDR3nt: TGTGCCAGCAGCTTGGTGAGCGGGAATACTAAAAACATTCAGTACTTC
CDR3aa: CASSLVSGNTKNIQYF
d_gene: TRBD2
j_gene: TRBJ2-4
v_gene: TRBV5-6
abundance: few

CDR3nt: TGTGCCAGCAGTGGACTACGGACAGGCAATCAGCCCCAGCATTTT
CDR3aa: CASSGLRTGNQPQHF
d_gene: -
j_gene: TRBJ1-5
v_gene: TRBV2
abundance: -

CDR3nt: TGTGCCAGCAGTGAGGTCCGGGAAGCCTACAATGAGCAGTTCTTC
CDR3aa: CASSEVREAYNEQFF
d_gene: -
j_gene: TRBJ2-1
v_gene: TRBV6-1
abundance: -

CDR3nt: TGTGCCAGCAGCTTAGGACAGGGGGCCTACGAGCAGTACTTC
CDR3aa: CASSLGQGAYEQYF
d_gene: TRBD1
j_gene: TRBJ2-7
v_gene: TRBV7-9
abundance: once

CDR3nt: TGTGCCAGCAGCTCCCATGCCGGGACAACCTACAATGAGCAGTTCTTC
CDR3aa: CASSSHAGTTYNEQFF
d_gene: -
j_gene: TRBJ2-1
v_gene: TRBV7-9
abundance: -

CDR3nt: TGTGCCAGCAGCTTCGGCGGGTCCCAAGAGACCCAGTACTTC
CDR3aa: CASSFGGSQETQYF
d_gene: -
j_gene: TRBJ2-5
v_gene: TRBV5-4
abundance: once